Here is one T cell receptor beta chain with its context. Its antigen is not known. CDR3 size: 15 residues. Per the germline V gene, CDR1 is KGHDR and CDR2 is SFDVKD. These data originate in a study of monozygotic twins with inflammatory bowel disease. The study, taken as a whole, reports: Background noise in patient repertoires may stem from differing immunosuppressive treatments. Lower sharing of clonotypes with other individuals was seen in IBD patients than in healthy twins. This was most marked in patients showing signs of disease activity.

UMIs bearing a 6-nucleotide sample barcode were added through template switching. TCRdb re-called the 5' RACE reads and shows each CDR3 protein once, DNA omitted. Across about 160,000 distinct CDR3 sequences, the top ten clones capture around 2.8% of the sample. Researchers collected around 2.6 ml of blood per donor. The origin of this receptor is a human donor with ulcerative colitis or Crohn's disease, or a healthy co-twin of an affected twin (not recorded which). Sequences were obtained from blood. The genes are TRBV24-1 and TRBJ2-2. CDR3 protein: CATSDLDAHTGELFF.